Shown below are 22 T cell receptor beta chains from a single sample sequenced in a study of T cells and copy number aberrations in small-cell lung cancer (dated by TCRdb to the early 2020s). The library was generated by the immunoSEQ multiplex PCR assay. TCRdb retrieved this table from immuneACCESS and kept in-frame rearrangements only. Not all clones are present; in checked studies, unresolved V genes account for under half, and no reason is known for the remainder. The sample contains some 10,000 clones, over 60% of them found a single time. Of the sample, 30% to 40% falls within the top ten clones. Sequenced: normal tissue next to the tumor. These receptors came from a man in his sixties with small cell lung cancer.

This chain connects TRBV9 to TRBJ2-1, with 8 nucleotides matching TRBD1. The length of the CDR3 is 15 residues. Trimming at V came to 0 bases and at J to 4 bases, leaving 3 bases not matched to a gene. Germline lookup yields CDR1 SGDLS and CDR2 YYNGEE. The CDR3 DNA reads TGTGCCAGCAGCGTAGGGCAGGGGGCGTACAATGAGCAGTTCTTC. The encoded protein is CASSVGQGAYNEQFF.

The chain combines TRBV2 with TRBJ1-4, with TRBD1 matching over 11 bases. Losses at the gene ends were 9 bases for V and 8 bases for J; bases not matched to a gene: 5. This CDR3 region has 13 residues. Germline V lookup: CDR1 SNHLY, CDR2 FYNNEI. The CDR3 loop reads CASRTGGREKLFF. The CDR3 DNA follows: TGTGCCAGTAGGACAGGGGGCCGGGAAAAACTGTTTTTT.

The rearrangement links TRBV30 to TRBJ2-5, with 7 bases identical to TRBD1. CDR1 is GTSNPN and CDR2 is SVGIG in the germline V gene (reference sequence). CDR3 length: 16 amino acids. The V gene end was trimmed by 1 base and the J gene end by 5 bases; junction bases not matched to a gene: 13. The CDR3 nucleotides are TGTGCCTGGAGTGACCTACAGGGGCGGAACCGGGAGACCCAGTACTTC. Residues: CAWSDLQGRNRETQYF. Filled out from reference TRBV30 and TRBJ2-5, the complete variable domain reads SQTIHQWPATLVQPVGSPLSLECTVEGTSNPNLYWYRQAAGRGLQLLFYSVGIGQISSEVPQNLSASRPQDRQFILSSKKLLLSDSGFYLCAWSDLQGRNRETQYFGPGTRLLVL.

This chain uses TRBV11-2 with TRBJ2-7; D might be TRBD1 (5 bases). V shed 4 bases and J shed 0 bases, with 10 bases lying between them. CDR1 is SGHAT and CDR2 is FQNNGV in the germline V gene. The CDR3 has 14 residues. CDR3 protein: CASSSGIFSYEQYF. DNA of the CDR3: TGTGCCAGCAGCTCAGGGATTTTCTCCTACGAGCAGTACTTC.

The J gene is TRBJ2-2, the V gene TRBV6-1; D not certain. In germline, CDR1 is MNHNS, CDR2 SASEGT. This CDR3 has 14 residues. Deletions cut 1 base from V and 6 bases from J, with 9 bases between. In DNA form, the CDR3 reads TGTGCCAGCAGTGAAGGGGCCGGACCCGGGGAGCTGTTTTTT. Protein product: CASSEGAGPGELFF.

This clone appeared once. This chain joins TRBV30 and TRBJ1-5; maybe TRBD1 (6 bases). Germline V lookup: CDR1 GTSNPN, CDR2 SVGIG (reference sequence). Deletions cut 3 bases from V and 2 bases from J, with 11 bases between. The CDR3 loop spans 14 amino acids. The CDR3 nucleotides read TGTGCCTGGAGGCTAGGGGGTGGCAATCAGCCCCAGCATTTT. It encodes CAWRLGGGNQPQHF. The full variable domain, with the rest looked up from reference TRBV30 and TRBJ1-5, is SQTIHQWPATLVQPVGSPLSLECTVEGTSNPNLYWYRQAAGRGLQLLFYSVGIGQISSEVPQNLSASRPQDRQFILSSKKLLLSDSGFYLCAWRLGGGNQPQHFGDGTRLSIL.

The rearrangement joins TRBV5-1 to TRBJ1-4; possible D gene TRBD1, 5 bases. The V end was cut by 4 bases, the J end by 0 bases, with 10 bases between. Germline CDR1 reads SGHRS; CDR2 reads YFSETQ. The CDR3 spans 15 residues. The CDR3 DNA sequence: TGCGCCAGCAGCCCTGGACATTCAACTAATGAAAAACTGTTTTTT. Its protein is CASSPGHSTNEKLFF.

The V and J genes are TRBV5-5 and TRBJ2-7; D is unclear. Trimming took 3 bases from V and 3 from J, leaving 19 bases between them. This CDR3 has 16 amino acids. The germline gives CDR1 SGHKS, CDR2 YYEKEE (reference sequence). Here the CDR3 DNA reads TGTGCCAGCAGCTACCGCTCTGGCGGAGCAGGCTACGAGCAGTACTTC. It is translated as CASSYRSGGAGYEQYF.

The chain carries TRBV11-2 and TRBJ2-7; the match to TRBD1 covers 9 bases. Trimming at V came to 5 bases and at J to 7 bases, leaving 12 bases not matched to a gene. The germline CDR1 and CDR2 sequences are SGHAT and FQNNGV. This CDR3 region has 15 residues. The CDR3 nucleotides read TGTGCCAGCAGCCCACTAGGGACAGGGCAGGGTGAGCAGTACTTC. Amino acid sequence: CASSPLGTGQGEQYF.

This chain links TRBV21-1 with TRBJ1-5; TRBD1 is the table's D call and was not checked against the DNA. TRBV21-1 is a documented pseudogene. The CDR3 loop spans 15 amino acids. CDR3 sequence: CASSIDRDSDQPQHF. In DNA form, the CDR3 reads TGTGCCAGCAGCATCGACCGGGACAGCGATCAGCCCCAGCATTTT.

This rearrangement joins TRBV29-1 to TRBJ2-3; 7 bases line up with TRBD2. The CDR3 is made up of 12 amino acids. The junction had 6 bases not matched to a gene; V was cut back by 6 bases and J by 6 bases. Germline V gene data show CDR1 as SQVTM and CDR2 as ANQGSEA. CDR3 coding DNA: TGCAGCGTGAGGAGGGAGGGGGATACGCAGTATTTT. It encodes CSVRREGDTQYF.

The chain joins TRBV9 to TRBJ1-2; D is undetermined. The CDR3 is 13 amino acids. Germline loops: CDR1 SGDLS, CDR2 YYNGEE. Trimming pared 0 bases from V and 1 base from J, leaving 4 bases between. In DNA form, the CDR3 reads TGTGCCAGCAGCGTAGACAGTAACTATGGCTACACCTTC. Translated: CASSVDSNYGYTF. The entire variable domain, with the rest obtained from reference TRBV9 and TRBJ1-2, is as follows: DSGVTQTPKHLITATGQRVTLRCSPRSGDLSVYWYQQSLDQGLQFLIQYYNGEERAKGNILERFSAQQFPDLHSELNLSSLELGDSALYFCASSVDSNYGYTFGSGTRLTVV.

This clone was observed a few times. The J gene is TRBJ1-5, the V gene TRBV20-1, with D uncertain. CDR3 size: 10 residues. Germline-derived CDR1 and CDR2 are DFQATT and SNEGSKA (reference sequence). The V end lost 5 bases, the J end lost 4 bases, and 3 bases lay between the germline ends. In nucleotides, the CDR3 is TGCAGTGCTGGGAATCAGCCCCAGCATTTT. Its protein product is CSAGNQPQHF.

The J gene is TRBJ2-7, the V gene TRBV11-2, with D tentatively TRBD1 (5 bases). Germline CDR1 reads SGHAT; CDR2 reads FQNNGV. Trimming took off 6 bases at V and 7 bases at J, with 13 bases between the two ends. This CDR3 has 12 amino acids. The CDR3 nucleotides read TGTGCCAGCAGGGACGACAGCCGGGAGCAGTACTTC. It is translated as CASRDDSREQYF.

This chain links TRBV5-1 with TRBJ1-1; unclear D gene. Germline lookup yields CDR1 SGHRS and CDR2 YFSETQ. The CDR3 is 15 amino acids. The germline V and J ends were trimmed by 5 bases and 4 bases, with 18 bases remaining between them. CDR3 region: CASRPDGGGSTEAFF. As DNA, the CDR3 is TGCGCCAGCAGACCCGACGGAGGAGGTTCCACTGAAGCTTTCTTT.

The chain carries TRBV12-5 and TRBJ2-5; TRBD1 matches 8 bases. Germline lookup yields CDR1 LGHNT and CDR2 FRNRAP. CDR3 length equals 12 residues. V gave up 9 bases and J gave up 5 bases; unmatched junction bases: 5. The CDR3 reads CASQGAGETQYF. The CDR3 nucleotides are TGTGCTAGCCAGGGGGCAGGGGAGACCCAGTACTTC.

DNA of the CDR3: TGTGCCAGCAGTGCCGGGACGGTTTACACCGGGGAGCTGTTTTTT. Translated, it gives CASSAGTVYTGELFF. The V call is TRBV6-5, the J call TRBJ2-2; TRBD1 or TRBD2 may be the D gene (5 bases each). The V gene lost 5 bases and the J gene lost 3 bases, with 13 bases spanning the gap. The CDR3 has 15 residues. Germline CDR1 reads MNHEY; CDR2 reads SVGAGI.

This clone was seen only a few times. The chain uses TRBV5-1 and TRBJ2-7; D is undetermined. The ends were cut back, 4 bases at V and 6 bases at J, with 17 bases in the middle. Germline CDR1 reads SGHRS; CDR2 reads YFSETQ. This CDR3 contains 14 residues. In DNA form, the CDR3 reads TGCGCCAGCAGCCCGAGTGTCTCTTTTGTCGAGCAGTACTTC. This translates into CASSPSVSFVEQYF.

This rearrangement joins TRBV27 to TRBJ2-5, with D perhaps TRBD2 (6 bases). The CDR3 has 16 residues. Trimming stripped 5 bases from V and 1 base from J, with 17 bases between. In germline, CDR1 is MNHEY, CDR2 SMNVEV (reference sequence). The CDR3 spells CASSLYSLGGQETQYF. CDR3 in DNA: TGTGCCAGCAGTCTCTACTCCCTGGGGGGCCAAGAGACCCAGTACTTC.

The rearrangement links TRBV7-3 to TRBJ2-2; D possibly corresponds to TRBD2 (6 bases). V lost 5 bases and J 5 bases, leaving 12 bases between the germline ends. The CDR3 runs to 14 residues. Germline V gene data show CDR1 as SGHTA and CDR2 as FQGTGA. The CDR3 sequence is CASSQSGGTGELFF. The CDR3 DNA reads as TGTGCCAGCAGCCAAAGTGGGGGGACCGGGGAGCTGTTTTTT.

The chain joins TRBV28 to TRBJ2-1, with TRBD1 matching over 9 bases. Germline CDR1 reads MDHEN; CDR2 reads SYDVKM. With 8 bases clipped from V and 6 bases from J, the junction kept 8 bases outside the gene matches. There are 14 residues in the CDR3. In DNA, the CDR3 is TGTGCCAGCGGTTACAGGGGGCGTCGCAATGAGCAGTTCTTC. Translation: CASGYRGRRNEQFF.

The chain couples TRBV28 to TRBJ2-6; possibly TRBD2 for D (6 bases). The germline V gene has CDR1 MDHEN and CDR2 SYDVKM. The CDR3 spans 12 residues. V gave up 11 bases and J gave up 1 base, with 6 bases separating them. The CDR3: CAAGSGANVLTF. CDR3 DNA sequence: TGTGCCGCGGGGTCTGGGGCCAACGTCCTGACTTTC.